This TCR beta chain appears in the sequencing data of a study of Graves' ophthalmopathy and Graves' hyperthyroidism. As the starting material, roughly 9.7 ml of fresh peripheral blood yielded the PBMCs. Trimming left V 4 bases short and J 8 bases short, with 14 bases between. The V gene's germline CDR1 is MGHDK and CDR2 SYGVNS. This CDR3 comprises 13 residues. This clonotype was seen once. TCR beta CDR3 regions were amplified from RNA transcripts. RT-PCR with HTBI primers came first, then second-round multiplex PCR. MiXCR, applied by TCRdb to the multiplex PCR reads, yields one record per CDR3 protein. The sample yields over 500,000 distinct CDR3 sequences, 22% seen once.

The rearrangement uses TRBV25-1 and TRBJ1-1; D not certain. The sample taken for sequencing was peripheral blood. The TCR was taken from a woman aged 18-29 years with stable Graves' hyperthyroidism. Some clones in this sample may be carry-over from other donors' samples. DNA of the CDR3: TGTGCCAGCAGTGGCGGGGTCCAACTAGAAGCTTTCTTT. Protein product: CASSGGVQLEAFF.